These 23 T cell receptor beta chains were sequenced from one sample in a study of CD8+ T cells in alopecia areata. Once RNA had been extracted, it was reverse transcribed into cDNA to act as the sequencing template. TCRdb's copy holds only in-frame clones and misses some; the assay was immunoSEQ multiplex PCR. The data show some 7,100 clones, roughly 64% seen once. The treatment denotes: oral pan-JAK inhibitor, 5-10 mg twice daily. Alopecia areata patients gave lesional scalp punch biopsies and peripheral blood samples. Here the sequenced sample was skin, taken at week 4, from a patient treated with tofacitinib. The receptor source for this set is a human donor with alopecia areata.

The V call is TRBV27, the J call TRBJ2-2; weak D call: TRBD2 (6 bases). Trimming stripped 0 bases from V and 3 bases from J, with 14 bases between. The length of the CDR3 is 17 residues. From germline, CDR1 is MNHEY and CDR2 SMNVEV (reference sequence). The chain's CDR3 is CASSLSWASADTGELFF. Here the CDR3 DNA reads TGTGCCAGCAGTTTATCGTGGGCTAGCGCCGACACCGGGGAGCTGTTTTTT.

The chain couples TRBV4-1 to TRBJ2-2; TRBD2 matches at 7 bases. The CDR3 runs to 19 residues. V lost 4 bases and J lost 0; bases outside the gene matches: 14. Germline assignment: CDR1 MGHRA and CDR2 YSYEKL. This CDR3 reads CASSRISSGRASNTGELFF. The CDR3 nucleotides read TGCGCCAGCAGCCGAATATCTAGCGGAAGGGCCTCGAACACCGGGGAGCTGTTTTTT.

The V gene is TRBV29-1, the J gene TRBJ2-5; D unresolved. This CDR3 spans 15 amino acids. Germline V gene lookup returns CDR1 SQVTM and CDR2 ANQGSEA. With 3 bases removed from V and 1 base from J, the gap between germline ends came to 15 bases. The CDR3 DNA follows: TGCAGCGTTGAGACCATCGGACGGTCCCAAGAGACCCAGTACTTC. Translation: CSVETIGRSQETQYF.

The chain is built from TRBV7-2 and TRBJ1-2; no clear D. V lost 1 base to trimming and J lost 0 bases, with 9 bases between them. Germline V gene sequence: CDR1 SGHTA, CDR2 FQGNSA. The CDR3 extends over 15 amino acids. The CDR3 loop is CASSLVGLANYGYTF. CDR3 nucleotides: TGTGCCAGCAGCTTAGTAGGGTTAGCTAACTATGGCTACACCTTC.

V is TRBV6-4 and J is TRBJ2-3; 8 bases agree with TRBD2. Trimming removed 4 bases from V and 0 bases from J; junction bases left unmatched: 6. This CDR3 has 16 amino acids. The germline V gene encodes CDR1 MRHNA and CDR2 SNTAGT. CDR3 residues: CASSGLAGTSTDTQYF. CDR3 sequence (DNA): TGTGCCAGCAGTGGGCTAGCGGGCACTAGCACAGATACGCAGTATTTT.

J is TRBJ2-5 and V is TRBV5-6, with D perhaps TRBD1 (5 bases). Germline CDR1 reads SGHDT; CDR2 reads YYEEEE. The CDR3 has 15 residues. The ends were cut back, 3 bases at V and 5 bases at J, with 17 bases in the middle. The CDR3 protein is CASSSSSSSGETQYF. CDR3 DNA: TGTGCCAGCAGCTCCTCCTCTTCCTCAGGGGAGACCCAGTACTTC.

This chain connects TRBV2 to TRBJ2-3; 9 bases are a match to TRBD2. CDR1 is SNHLY, CDR2 FYNNEI, per germline. The CDR3 runs to 14 residues. V trimming: 6 bases; J trimming: 7 bases; junction bases outside the gene matches: 8. CDR3 amino acids: CASSELAGTNTQYF. The DNA for the CDR3 is TGTGCCAGCAGCGAGCTAGCGGGAACAAATACGCAGTATTTT. Looking up the rest from reference TRBV2 and TRBJ2-3 gives the full variable domain: EPEVTQTPSHQVTQMGQEVILRCVPISNHLYFYWYRQILGQKVEFLVSFYNNEISEKSEIFDDQFSVERPDGSNFTLKIRSTKLEDSAMYFCASSELAGTNTQYFGPGTRLTVL.

This clone has only one observation. The chain employs TRBV7-9 and TRBJ2-3; D is undetermined. Germline assignment: CDR1 SEHNR and CDR2 FQNEAQ (reference sequence). The CDR3 consists of 11 residues. V shed 1 base and J shed 6 bases, with 2 bases lying between them. In DNA, the CDR3 is TGTGCCAGCAGCTTAGAGGATACGCAGTATTTT. It codes for CASSLEDTQYF.

The genes are TRBV5-6 and TRBJ2-5, with D possibly being TRBD1 (7 bases). The germline CDR1 and CDR2 sequences are SGHDT and YYEEEE. V lost 4 bases and J 1 base, leaving 20 bases between the germline ends. This CDR3 contains 17 residues. The CDR3 sequence is CASSPRRQGGAQETQYF. The DNA for the CDR3 is TGTGCCAGCAGCCCACGGAGACAGGGAGGAGCCCAAGAGACCCAGTACTTC.

A few counts support this clone. CDR3 in DNA: TGTGCCAGCAGCTTAAACGGGAACCGGGACCCCCCATACTTC. Residues: CASSLNGNRDPPYF. The chain recombines TRBV7-3 with TRBJ2-5, with D possibly being TRBD1 or TRBD2 (5 bases each). CDR3 size: 14 residues. Germline CDR1 reads SGHTA; CDR2 reads FQGTGA. Trimming cost V 1 base and J 14 bases, with 20 bases left between them.

In its sample, this clone was seen a few times. The chain links TRBV5-6 to TRBJ1-3; the D gene is possibly TRBD1 (6 bases). Per the germline V gene, CDR1 is SGHDT and CDR2 is YYEEEE. V dropped 1 base and J dropped 4 bases, with 12 bases sitting between them. There are 15 residues in the CDR3. The CDR3 loop is CASSLTGAPGNTIYF. CDR3 nucleotides: TGTGCCAGCAGCTTGACGGGGGCGCCAGGAAACACCATATATTTT.

In its sample, this clone was seen a few times. For the CDR3, the DNA is TGTGCCAGTAGTATGGCGCCCCCGGGACAGGGCTACGAGCAGTACTTC. Protein sequence: CASSMAPPGQGYEQYF. The chain carries TRBV19 and TRBJ2-7; 9 bases match TRBD1. The V and J ends lost 3 bases and 3 bases, in that order; junction bases with no gene match: 9. There are 16 residues in the CDR3. The germline V gene encodes CDR1 LNHDA and CDR2 SQIVND (reference sequence). Using reference TRBV19 and TRBJ2-7 for the parts outside the CDR3, the full variable domain is DGGITQSPKYLFRKEGQNVTLSCEQNLNHDAMYWYRQDPGQGLRLIYYSQIVNDFQKGDIAEGYSVSREKKESFPLTVTSAQKNPTAFYLCASSMAPPGQGYEQYFGPGTRLTVT.

This chain joins TRBV11-2 and TRBJ2-7; possible D gene TRBD2, 6 bases. V lost 5 bases, J lost 3 bases, and 20 bases lay in between. Per germline, CDR1 SGHAT and CDR2 FQNNGV. The CDR3 covers 16 residues. CDR3 loop: CASSPPPGLINYEQYF. CDR3 nucleotide sequence: TGTGCCAGCAGCCCCCCACCGGGACTGATAAACTACGAGCAGTACTTC.

The rearrangement joins TRBV10-2 to TRBJ2-1; tentatively, D is TRBD2 (5 bases). Looked up from germline, CDR1 is WSHSY and CDR2 is SAAADI. CDR3 length: 17 residues. V was pared by 0 bases and J by 0 bases, with 12 bases between. This CDR3 reads CASSESQRQVSYNEQFF. The CDR3 DNA follows: TGCGCCAGCAGTGAGTCTCAGCGGCAAGTCTCCTACAATGAGCAGTTCTTC.

The rearrangement links TRBV2 to TRBJ1-5; D not certain. The CDR3 runs to 14 residues. The germline gives CDR1 SNHLY, CDR2 FYNNEI. Deletions cut 4 bases from V and 3 bases from J, with 10 bases between. CDR3 sequence (DNA): TGTGCCAGCAGTGGGGTGGGGTTCAATCAGCCCCAGCATTTT. Translating it yields CASSGVGFNQPQHF.

The J gene is TRBJ2-5, the V gene TRBV9; 8 nucleotides agree with TRBD2. Looked up from germline, CDR1 is SGDLS and CDR2 is YYNGEE. V dropped 4 bases and J dropped 4; count of bases not matched to a gene: 3. The CDR3 totals 13 residues. CDR3 DNA: TGTGCCAGCAGCCTGACTAGCGCAGAGACCCAGTACTTC. Its protein product is CASSLTSAETQYF.

The V and J genes are TRBV30 and TRBJ2-3; 9 bases are shared with TRBD2. After removal of 8 bases from V and 1 base from J, the junction contained 7 bases not matched to a gene. This CDR3 has 14 residues. Germline V gene lookup returns CDR1 GTSNPN and CDR2 SVGIG (reference sequence). Written as DNA, the CDR3 is TGTGCCGGAGTTAGCGGGAGAGGCACAGATACGCAGTATTTT. It translates to CAGVSGRGTDTQYF.

The chain joins TRBV5-5 to TRBJ2-1, with a tentative D call TRBD1 (5 bases). Germline CDR1 SGHKS, CDR2 YYEKEE (reference sequence). With 2 bases removed from V and 12 bases from J, the gap between germline ends came to 12 bases. The CDR3 consists of 12 residues. The CDR3 here is CASSLWIGAQFF. Here the CDR3 DNA reads TGTGCCAGCAGCTTATGGATAGGGGCGCAGTTCTTC.

There are a few counts of this clone. The rearrangement joins TRBV18 to TRBJ2-7; unclear D gene. From germline, CDR1 is KGHSH and CDR2 LQKENI. This CDR3 contains 14 residues. The ends were cut back, 3 bases at V and 6 bases at J, with 15 bases in the middle. CDR3 amino acids: CASSPKGPSAEQYF. As DNA, the CDR3 is TGTGCCAGCTCACCGAAAGGTCCCTCGGCCGAGCAGTACTTC. The whole variable domain, filled in from reference TRBV18 and TRBJ2-7, reads NAGVMQNPRHLVRRRGQEARLRCSPMKGHSHVYWYRQLPEEGLKFMVYLQKENIIDESGMPKERFSAEFPKEGPSILRIQQVVRGDSAAYFCASSPKGPSAEQYFGPGTRLTVT.

This clone is large in the sample. The chain couples TRBV7-2 to TRBJ1-5, with TRBD1 identical over 8 bases. Germline assignment: CDR1 SGHTA and CDR2 FQGNSA. V lost 4 bases and J lost 4; bases outside the gene matches: 9. The CDR3 loop spans 16 amino acids. Here the CDR3 reads CASSSLAGGGNQPQHF. As DNA, the CDR3 is TGTGCCAGCAGCTCCCTTGCAGGGGGCGGGAATCAGCCCCAGCATTTT. The full variable domain, rest sourced from reference TRBV7-2 and TRBJ1-5, is GAGVSQSPSNKVTEKGKDVELRCDPISGHTALYWYRQSLGQGLEFLIYFQGNSAPDKSGLPSDRFSAERTGGSVSTLTIQRTQQEDSAVYLCASSSLAGGGNQPQHFGDGTRLSIL.

The chain joins TRBV7-9 to TRBJ1-1; D gene unclear. The CDR3 spans 13 residues. Germline V gene sequence: CDR1 SEHNR, CDR2 FQNEAQ (reference sequence). Trimming took 1 base from V and 5 from J, leaving 8 bases between them. DNA for the CDR3: TGTGCCAGCAGCTTAGTCTCGGGGACTGAAGCTTTCTTT. Amino acids: CASSLVSGTEAFF.

The chain has TRBV10-3 and TRBJ2-1; either TRBD1 or TRBD2 may supply D (5 bases each). This CDR3 region has 16 residues. Germline CDR1 ENHRY, CDR2 SYGVKD. V lost 3 bases, J lost 9 bases, and 21 bases lay in between. CDR3 in DNA: TGTGCCATCAGTGAACCGACGGGACCCAGTACACCTGAGCAGTTCTTC. Translated: CAISEPTGPSTPEQFF.

The genes are TRBV28 and TRBJ2-4, with TRBD2 as a possible D gene (5 bases). With 10 bases removed from V and 0 bases from J, the gap between germline ends came to 16 bases. Germline loops: CDR1 MDHEN, CDR2 SYDVKM. The CDR3 extends over 15 amino acids. The CDR3 sequence is CATGFSGLAKNIQYF. The CDR3 DNA follows: TGTGCCACCGGATTCAGCGGATTAGCCAAAAACATTCAGTACTTC.